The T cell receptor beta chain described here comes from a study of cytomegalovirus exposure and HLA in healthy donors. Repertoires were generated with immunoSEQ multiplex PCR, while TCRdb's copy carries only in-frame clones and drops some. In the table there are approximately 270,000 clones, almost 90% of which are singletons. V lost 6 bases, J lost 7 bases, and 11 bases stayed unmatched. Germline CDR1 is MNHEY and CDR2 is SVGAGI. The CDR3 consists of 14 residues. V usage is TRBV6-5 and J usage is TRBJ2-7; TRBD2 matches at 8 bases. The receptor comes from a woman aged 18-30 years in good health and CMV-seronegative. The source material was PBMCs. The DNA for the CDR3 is TGTGCCAGCAGGAGGCGGGGGGTGGAAGATGAGCAGTACTTC. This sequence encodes CASRRRGVEDEQYF.